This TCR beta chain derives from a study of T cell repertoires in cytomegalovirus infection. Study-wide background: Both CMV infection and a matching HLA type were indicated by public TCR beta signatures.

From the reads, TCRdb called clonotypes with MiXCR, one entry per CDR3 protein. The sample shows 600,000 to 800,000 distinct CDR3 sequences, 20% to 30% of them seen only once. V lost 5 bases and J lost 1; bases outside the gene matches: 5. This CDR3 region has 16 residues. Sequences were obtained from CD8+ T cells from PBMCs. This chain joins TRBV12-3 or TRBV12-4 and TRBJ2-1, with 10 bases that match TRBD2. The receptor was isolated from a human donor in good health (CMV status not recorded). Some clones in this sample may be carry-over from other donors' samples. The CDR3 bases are TGTGCCAGCAGTCCACCGGGACTAGCGTCCTACAATGAGCAGTTCTTC. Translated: CASSPPGLASYNEQFF.